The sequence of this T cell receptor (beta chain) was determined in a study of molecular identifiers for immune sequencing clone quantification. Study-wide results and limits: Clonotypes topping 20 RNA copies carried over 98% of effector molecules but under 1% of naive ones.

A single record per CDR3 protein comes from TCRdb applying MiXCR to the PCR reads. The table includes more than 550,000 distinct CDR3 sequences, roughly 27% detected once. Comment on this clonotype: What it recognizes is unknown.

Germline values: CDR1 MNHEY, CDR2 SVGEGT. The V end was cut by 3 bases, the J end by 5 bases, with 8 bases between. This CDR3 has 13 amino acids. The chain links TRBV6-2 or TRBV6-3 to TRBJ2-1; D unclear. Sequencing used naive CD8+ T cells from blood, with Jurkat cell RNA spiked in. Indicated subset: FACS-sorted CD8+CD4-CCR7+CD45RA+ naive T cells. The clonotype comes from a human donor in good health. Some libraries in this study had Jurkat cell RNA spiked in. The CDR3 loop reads CASSYSKNNEQFF. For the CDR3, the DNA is TGTGCCAGCAGTTATAGCAAGAACAATGAGCAGTTCTTC.